The 19 T cell receptor beta chains below were found in one sample sequenced in a study of radiation and T cells in renal cell carcinoma. Indicated time point: baseline pretreatment blood. The sample's treatment: 15 Gy SBRT to primary tumor, nephrectomy 4 weeks later. Profiling relied on immunoSEQ multiplex PCR, and the TCRdb table lists in-frame clones only, not all of them. The data contain 100,000 to 150,000 clones, around 84% of them singletons. Sequencing was performed on blood, taken from a patient whose treatment included radiotherapy and nephrectomy. These receptors originate from a woman in her fifties or sixties with renal cell carcinoma.

The chain uses TRBV7-3 and TRBJ1-1, with 8 positions matching TRBD1. CDR1 is SGHTA, CDR2 FQGTGA, per germline. The ends lost 8 bases at V and 4 bases at J; junction bases unmatched: 12. The CDR3 runs 15 residues. CDR3 sequence reads: CASAIGQGKSTEAFF. CDR3 nucleotide sequence: TGTGCCAGCGCCATCGGACAGGGCAAGAGCACTGAAGCTTTCTTT. The full variable domain, rest sourced from reference TRBV7-3 and TRBJ1-1, is GAGVSQTPSNKVTEKGKYVELRCDPISGHTALYWYRQSLGQGPEFLIYFQGTGAADDSGLPNDRFFAVRPEGSVSTLKIQRTERGDSAVYLCASAIGQGKSTEAFFGQGTRLTVV.

The chain couples TRBV10-3 to TRBJ2-1; 13 bases line up with TRBD2. The CDR3 runs to 15 residues. Germline assignment: CDR1 ENHRY and CDR2 SYGVKD. The J segment lost 7 bases and the V segment lost 6 bases, leaving 6 bases of the junction unmatched. CDR3 in DNA: TGTGCCATCAGGGACACTAGCGGGGGGGCTAATGAGCAGTTCTTC. Its protein product is CAIRDTSGGANEQFF.

This chain connects TRBV6-1 to TRBJ2-1, with D perhaps matching TRBD1 (5 bases). The V and J ends lost 3 bases and 7 bases respectively, with 13 bases between them. Per germline, CDR1 MNHNS and CDR2 SASEGT. This CDR3 comprises 14 residues. The CDR3 DNA reads as TGTGCCAGCAGTGACCAGGGAAAATTAAATGAGCAGTTCTTC. Encoded protein: CASSDQGKLNEQFF.

The chain uses TRBV11-2 and TRBJ1-3; D is possibly TRBD1 (5 bases). CDR3 length equals 16 residues. Between the trimmed V and J ends, which lost 1 base and 0 bases, there was a span of 10 bases. Germline V lookup: CDR1 SGHAT, CDR2 FQNNGV. CDR3 nucleotides: TGTGCCAGCAGCTTAGCCGGGACTGACTCTGGAAACACCATATATTTT. The encoded protein is CASSLAGTDSGNTIYF.

This chain links TRBV29-1 with TRBJ2-7; D not certain. V lost 4 bases and J 4 bases, leaving 5 bases between the germline ends. The CDR3 is 10 amino acids. Germline assignment: CDR1 SQVTM and CDR2 ANQGSEA. The CDR3 loop reads CSVVAYEQYF. In DNA form, the CDR3 reads TGCAGCGTTGTTGCATACGAGCAGTACTTC.

There are many counts of this clone. This chain connects TRBV19 to TRBJ2-1, with 10 bases fitting TRBD2. This CDR3 is 16 amino acids long. In germline, CDR1 is LNHDA, CDR2 SQIVND (reference sequence). Trimming removed 0 bases from V and 4 bases from J; junction bases left unmatched: 3. The CDR3 loop is CASSIELAGSYNEQFF. The CDR3 nucleotides read TGTGCCAGTAGTATAGAACTAGCGGGGTCATACAATGAGCAGTTCTTC. The full variable domain, with the rest looked up from reference TRBV19 and TRBJ2-1, is DGGITQSPKYLFRKEGQNVTLSCEQNLNHDAMYWYRQDPGQGLRLIYYSQIVNDFQKGDIAEGYSVSREKKESFPLTVTSAQKNPTAFYLCASSIELAGSYNEQFFGPGTRLTVL.

The chain joins TRBV6-5 to TRBJ2-5; 11 bases map to TRBD1. This CDR3 has 16 amino acids. CDR1 is MNHEY, CDR2 SVGAGI, per germline. V trimming: 4 bases; J trimming: 4 bases; junction bases outside the gene matches: 8. This CDR3 reads CASSSVTGTGGETQYF. CDR3 coding DNA: TGTGCCAGCAGTTCCGTAACCGGGACAGGGGGAGAGACCCAGTACTTC.

CDR3 DNA: TGTGCCAGCAACCAGGGAGACACCGGGGAGCTGTTTTTT. It codes for CASNQGDTGELFF. The V call is TRBV2, the J call TRBJ2-2; D is tentatively TRBD1 or TRBD2 (5 bases each). The CDR3 totals 13 residues. CDR1 SNHLY and CDR2 FYNNEI come from the germline V gene. V lost 7 bases to trimming and J lost 3 bases, with 9 bases between them.

The genes are TRBV15 and TRBJ1-1; D call uncertain. V was shortened by 1 base and J by 0 bases, with 12 bases between the two germline ends. CDR1 and CDR2 (germline): LNHNV, YYDKDF (reference sequence). The CDR3 has 16 amino acids. The CDR3 here is CATSRVKTSLNTEAFF. The CDR3 DNA reads TGTGCCACCAGCAGAGTAAAGACCTCCCTGAACACTGAAGCTTTCTTT.

The J gene is TRBJ2-7, the V gene TRBV5-6; the D gene is possibly TRBD1 (6 bases). This CDR3 is 14 amino acids long. The V and J ends lost 2 bases and 2 bases respectively, with 11 bases between them. CDR1 is SGHDT and CDR2 is YYEEEE in the germline V gene. CDR3 residues: CASSFFRGPYEQYF. For the CDR3, the DNA is TGTGCCAGCAGCTTCTTCAGGGGTCCCTACGAGCAGTACTTC.

The chain links TRBV4-2 to TRBJ2-7, with 11 bases aligning to TRBD2. The CDR3 sequence is 15 residues long. Germline CDR1 is LGHNA and CDR2 is YNFKEQ. Trimming cost V 5 bases and J 6 bases; bases outside gene matches: 9. CDR3 region: CASSAGLAVVGEQYF. Written as DNA, the CDR3 is TGTGCCAGCAGCGCGGGACTAGCGGTGGTGGGCGAGCAGTACTTC.

The chain links TRBV6-1 to TRBJ2-3; 11 bases are shared with TRBD1. V was pared by 0 bases and J by 4 bases, with 3 bases of the junction left unmatched. The germline CDR1 and CDR2 sequences are MNHNS and SASEGT. The CDR3 sequence is 16 residues long. The CDR3 DNA reads as TGTGCCAGCAGTGAAGCGTGGGGACAGGGGGCAGATACGCAGTATTTT. Translated, it gives CASSEAWGQGADTQYF.

The chain's CDR3 is CASSGPLYNEQFF. CDR3 coding DNA: TGTGCCAGCAGCGGACCCTTATACAATGAGCAGTTCTTC. The chain recombines TRBV6-1 with TRBJ2-1; D call uncertain. V shed 6 bases and J shed 4 bases, with 10 bases lying between them. Germline CDR1 reads MNHNS; CDR2 reads SASEGT. This CDR3 region has 13 residues.

This sequence joins TRBV27 and TRBJ2-7, with TRBD1 identical over 8 bases. V shed 6 bases, J shed 6 bases, and the junction held 10 bases outside the gene matches. CDR3 size: 14 residues. CDR1 and CDR2 from the germline V gene are MNHEY and SMNVEV (reference sequence). DNA for the CDR3: TGTGCCAGCAGGGGAAGACAGGGGTGGCGCGAGCAGTACTTC. The encoded protein is CASRGRQGWREQYF.

CDR3 nucleotides: TGTGCCAGCAGTTACTCGATGGACCCCTCCTACGAGCAGTACTTC. This gives the protein CASSYSMDPSYEQYF. This rearrangement joins TRBV6-5 to TRBJ2-5; D is ambiguous. The J call is uncertain, as TRBJ2-7 better fits the DNA end. The germline V gene has CDR1 MNHEY and CDR2 SVGAGI. The CDR3 sequence is 15 residues long.

The chain recombines TRBV29-1 with TRBJ2-7; tentatively, D is TRBD1 (6 bases). V gave up 5 bases and J gave up 1 base, with 12 bases separating them. This CDR3 region has 13 residues. From germline, CDR1 is SQVTM and CDR2 ANQGSEA. CDR3 amino acids: CSVLTGGSYEQYF. In DNA, the CDR3 is TGCAGCGTTTTGACAGGCGGATCCTACGAGCAGTACTTC.

The V and J genes are TRBV14 and TRBJ2-7, with a tentative D call TRBD1 (6 bases). This CDR3 has 15 amino acids. CDR1 and CDR2 (germline): SGHDN, FVKESK. V lost 5 bases, J lost 2 bases, and 16 bases lay in between. The CDR3 bases are TGTGCCAGCAGCGCTCTAAACAGGGACCCCTACGAGCAGTACTTC. Its translation: CASSALNRDPYEQYF.

This clone has more than one count but fewer than ten. The chain is built from TRBV4-1 and TRBJ1-5, with 7 bases aligning to TRBD1. The CDR3 has 15 residues. Looked up from germline, CDR1 is MGHRA and CDR2 is YSYEKL. J was trimmed by 4 bases and V by 4 bases; bases with no gene match: 7. CDR3 loop: CASSPGGAMNQPQHF. CDR3 nucleotides: TGCGCCAGCAGCCCAGGGGGGGCAATGAATCAGCCCCAGCATTTT.

The gene calls are TRBV28 and TRBJ2-3, with 9 bases lining up with TRBD1. This CDR3 spans 17 amino acids. Germline lookup yields CDR1 MDHEN and CDR2 SYDVKM. The trim removed 5 bases at V and 2 bases at J, leaving 11 bases unmatched. The chain's CDR3 is CASSPHPGQGYTDTQYF. DNA of the CDR3: TGTGCCAGCAGTCCCCATCCGGGACAGGGTTACACAGATACGCAGTATTTT.